Reported below is one T cell receptor beta chain. V was trimmed by 3 bases and J by 5 bases, leaving 20 bases between them. The CDR3 is made up of 17 amino acids. Germline V gene data show CDR1 as LNHDA and CDR2 as SQIVND (reference sequence). The data stem from a study of T cell responses to AZD1222 COVID-19 vaccine. Data came from immunoSEQ multiplex PCR; TCRdb stores just in-frame clones and leaves some out. The sample consists of under 80,000 clones, about 91% of them appearing once. The sequence derives from an adult in good health. The source was peripheral blood, collected on day 0 of AZD1222 vaccination. The rearrangement uses TRBV19 and TRBJ1-5; D remains ambiguous. CDR3: CASSIAGGQAVDQPQHF. CDR3 in DNA: TGTGCCAGTAGTATTGCCGGCGGGCAGGCGGTAGATCAGCCCCAGCATTTT.